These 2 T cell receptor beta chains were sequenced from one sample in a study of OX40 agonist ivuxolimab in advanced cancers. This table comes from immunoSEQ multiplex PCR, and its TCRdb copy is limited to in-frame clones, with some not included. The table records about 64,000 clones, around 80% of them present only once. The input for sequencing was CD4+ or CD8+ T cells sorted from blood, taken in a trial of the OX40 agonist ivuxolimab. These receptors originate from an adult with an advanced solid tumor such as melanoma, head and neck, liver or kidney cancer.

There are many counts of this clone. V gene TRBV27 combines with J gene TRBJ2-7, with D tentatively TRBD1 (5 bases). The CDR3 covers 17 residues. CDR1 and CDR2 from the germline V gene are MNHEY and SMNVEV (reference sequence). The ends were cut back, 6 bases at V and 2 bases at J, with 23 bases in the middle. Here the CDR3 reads CASRTTGQISAPYEQYF. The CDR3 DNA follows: TGTGCCAGCAGAACTACCGGACAAATTTCTGCCCCCTACGAGCAGTACTTC.

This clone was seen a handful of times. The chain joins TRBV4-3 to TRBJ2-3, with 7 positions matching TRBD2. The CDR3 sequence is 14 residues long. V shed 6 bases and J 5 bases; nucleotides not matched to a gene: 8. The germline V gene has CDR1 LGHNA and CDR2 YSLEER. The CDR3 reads CASSPGLAEDTQYF. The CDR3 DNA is TGCGCCAGCAGTCCCGGGCTAGCGGAAGATACGCAGTATTTT.